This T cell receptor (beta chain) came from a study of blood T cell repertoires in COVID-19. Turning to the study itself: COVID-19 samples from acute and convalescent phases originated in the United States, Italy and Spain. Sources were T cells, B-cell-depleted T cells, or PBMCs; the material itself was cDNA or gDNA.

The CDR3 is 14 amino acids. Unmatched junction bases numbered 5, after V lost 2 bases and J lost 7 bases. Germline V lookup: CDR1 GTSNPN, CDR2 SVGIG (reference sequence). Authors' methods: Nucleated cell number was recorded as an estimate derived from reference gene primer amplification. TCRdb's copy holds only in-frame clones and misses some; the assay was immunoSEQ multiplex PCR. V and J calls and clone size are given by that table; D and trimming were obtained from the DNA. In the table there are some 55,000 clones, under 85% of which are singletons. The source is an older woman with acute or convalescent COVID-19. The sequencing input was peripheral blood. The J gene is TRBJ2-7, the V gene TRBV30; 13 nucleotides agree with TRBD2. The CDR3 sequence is CAWSRGLAGSEQYF. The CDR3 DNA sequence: TGTGCCTGGAGTAGGGGACTAGCGGGATCGGAGCAGTACTTC.